What follows describes a single T cell receptor (beta chain). Its antigen is as yet unknown. Eight separate reactions for every sample produced the cDNA. TCRdb reprocessed the 5' RACE reads; each CDR3 protein has one entry and no DNA is given. The sample has some 330,000 distinct CDR3 sequences. The CDR3 sequence is 14 residues long. CDR1 and CDR2 (germline): LGHNA, YSLEER. Someone took an approximately 2.4 ml blood sample from each of the donors. The data were obtained in a study of monozygotic twins with inflammatory bowel disease. Broader study findings: Backing was not found for a single strong signal or clonotype associated with IBD.

The material sequenced was blood. The sequence came from a human donor with ulcerative colitis or Crohn's disease, or a healthy co-twin of an affected twin (not recorded which). The chain employs TRBV4-3 and TRBJ1-6. CDR3 amino acids: CASSPRHQISPLHF.